The T cell receptor (beta chain) under discussion was sequenced for a study of regulatory T cells in long-lasting Graves disease. According to the study, TCR beta libraries were built with iRepertoire HTBI primers and CDR3-region Arm-PCR. TCRdb analysed the multiplex PCR reads with MiXCR anew, one entry per CDR3 protein. The table has 360,000 or so distinct CDR3 sequences, over 15% seen once. Germline loops: CDR1 LGHNA, CDR2 YSLEER. This CDR3 is 16 amino acids long. The ends lost 1 base at V and 4 bases at J; junction bases unmatched: 9. The time point here: newly diagnosed GD, antithyroid drugs for less than 3 months. Preparation of the TCR library used RNA extracted from PBMCs. Findings and caveats of the study: Favoring TRBV28, TRBJ1-2 and TRBJ2-5 was a feature seen in persistent disease.

This clonotype was recorded a few times. Its antigen is not known. The data were also submitted as part of a second study, on T cells in Graves' hyperthyroidism and ophthalmopathy. From that report: HTBI primers were the set used in a first-round RT-PCR of the TCR CDR3.

The V gene is TRBV4-3, the J gene TRBJ2-7, with TRBD1 matching 8 bases. The sequence was collected from a man aged 40-55 years with Graves disease. This specimen consisted of peripheral blood mononuclear cells (PBMCs), obtained at new diagnosis, from a patient treated with antithyroid drugs. The CDR3 region is CASSQAVGTGGYEQYF. CDR3 nucleotides: TGCGCCAGCAGCCAAGCAGTGGGGACAGGCGGGTACGAGCAGTACTTC.